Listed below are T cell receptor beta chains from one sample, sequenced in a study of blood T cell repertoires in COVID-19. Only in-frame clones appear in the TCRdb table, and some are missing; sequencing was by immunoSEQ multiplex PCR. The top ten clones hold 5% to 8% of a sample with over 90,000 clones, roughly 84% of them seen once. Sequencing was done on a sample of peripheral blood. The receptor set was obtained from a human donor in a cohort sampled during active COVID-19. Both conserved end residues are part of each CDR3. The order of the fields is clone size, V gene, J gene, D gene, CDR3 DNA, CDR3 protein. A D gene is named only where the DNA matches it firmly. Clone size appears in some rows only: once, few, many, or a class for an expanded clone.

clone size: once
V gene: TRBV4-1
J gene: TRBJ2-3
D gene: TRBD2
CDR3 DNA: TGCGCCAGCAGCCAAGTACTAGCGGGGGCTGATACGCAGTATTTT
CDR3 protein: CASSQVLAGADTQYF

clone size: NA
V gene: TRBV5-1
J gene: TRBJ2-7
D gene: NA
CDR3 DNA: TGCGCCAGCAGCTTAACCGGGAGTTTCTACGAGCAGTACTTC
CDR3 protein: CASSLTGSFYEQYF

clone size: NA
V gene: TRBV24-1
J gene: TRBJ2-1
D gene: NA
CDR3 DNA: TGTGCCACCAGTGACGCAGGGTCGAATGAGCAGTTCTTC
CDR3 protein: CATSDAGSNEQFF

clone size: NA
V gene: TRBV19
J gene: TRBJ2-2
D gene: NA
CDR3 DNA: TGTGCCAGTAGTACAAAGGGGTCCCACACCGGGGAGCTGTTTTTT
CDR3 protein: CASSTKGSHTGELFF

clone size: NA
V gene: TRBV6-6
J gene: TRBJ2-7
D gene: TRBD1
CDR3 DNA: TGTGCCAGCAGTACGGGACAGGGAATTTCCTACGAGCAGTACTTC
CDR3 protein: CASSTGQGISYEQYF

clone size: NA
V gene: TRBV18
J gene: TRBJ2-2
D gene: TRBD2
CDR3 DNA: TGTGCCAGCTCACCAGAGCGGGGGTACACCGGGGAGCTGTTTTTT
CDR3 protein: CASSPERGYTGELFF

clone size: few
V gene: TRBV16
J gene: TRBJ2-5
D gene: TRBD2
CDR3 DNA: TGTGCCAGCAGCCATTCACGGGGACTAGCGGGGGAAGAGACCCAGTACTTC
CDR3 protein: CASSHSRGLAGEETQYF

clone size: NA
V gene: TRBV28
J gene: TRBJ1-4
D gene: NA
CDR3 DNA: TGTGCCAGCAGCCTCGTCTACGAAAAACTGTTTTTT
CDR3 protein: CASSLVYEKLFF

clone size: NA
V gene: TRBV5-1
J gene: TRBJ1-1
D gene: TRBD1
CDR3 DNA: TGCGCCAGCAGCCTAGAGGGACAGGGTAGGACTGAAGCTTTCTTT
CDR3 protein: CASSLEGQGRTEAFF

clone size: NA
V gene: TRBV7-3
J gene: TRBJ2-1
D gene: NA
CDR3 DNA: TGTGCCAGCAGCTTAAGGGGGACGGTTAGCGGTGGGTCCTACAATGAGCAGTTCTTC
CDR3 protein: CASSLRGTVSGGSYNEQFF

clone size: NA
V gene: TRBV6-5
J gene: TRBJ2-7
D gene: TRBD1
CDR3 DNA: TGTGCCAGCAGTTACCCCTCCGGGACAGGGACCTACGAGCAGTACTTC
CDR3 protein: CASSYPSGTGTYEQYF

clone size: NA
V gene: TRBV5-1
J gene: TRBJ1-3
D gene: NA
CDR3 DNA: TGCGCCAGCAGCTTGGAAGGGGATGGTGGAAACACCATATATTTT
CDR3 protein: CASSLEGDGGNTIYF

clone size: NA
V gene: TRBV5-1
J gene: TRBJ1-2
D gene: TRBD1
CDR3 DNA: TGCGCCAGCAGCCGGGGGACAGGGGATGGCTACACCTTC
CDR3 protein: CASSRGTGDGYTF

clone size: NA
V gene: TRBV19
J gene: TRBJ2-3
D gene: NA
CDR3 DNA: TGTGCCAGTAGCCTGCTAGTAAGTAGCACAGATACGCAGTATTTT
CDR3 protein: CASSLLVSSTDTQYF

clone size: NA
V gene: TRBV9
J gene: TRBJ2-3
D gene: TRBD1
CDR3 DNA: TGTGCCAGCAGCGTAGGCAGGGGGCTGGCAGATACGCAGTATTTT
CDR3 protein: CASSVGRGLADTQYF

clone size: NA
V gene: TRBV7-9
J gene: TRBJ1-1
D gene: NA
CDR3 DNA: TGTGCCAGCAGCTTGGGAGCGGCGAACACTGAAGCTTTCTTT
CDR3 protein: CASSLGAANTEAFF

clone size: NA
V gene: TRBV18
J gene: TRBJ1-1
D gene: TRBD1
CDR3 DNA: TGTGCCAGCTCATCTACAGGGGTTGGGAACACTGAAGCTTTCTTT
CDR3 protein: CASSSTGVGNTEAFF

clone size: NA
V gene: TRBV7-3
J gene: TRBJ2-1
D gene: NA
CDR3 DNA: TGTGCCAGCAGCTCAAACAATATCCCCCCCTCCTACAATGAGCAGTTCTTC
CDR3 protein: CASSSNNIPPSYNEQFF

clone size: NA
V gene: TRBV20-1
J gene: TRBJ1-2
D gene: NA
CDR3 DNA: TGCAGTGCTAGTCAGGACAGAGCCATGTATACATGGGTAGATGGCTACACCTTC
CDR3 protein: CSASQDRAMYTWVDGYTF

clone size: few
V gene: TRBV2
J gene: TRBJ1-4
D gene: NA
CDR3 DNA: TGTGCCAGCAGGGTCCGTAGCACTGATGAAAAACTGTTTTTT
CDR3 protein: CASRVRSTDEKLFF

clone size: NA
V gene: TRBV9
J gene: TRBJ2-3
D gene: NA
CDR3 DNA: TGTGCCAGCAGCGGTGCGGACTTCGGGGAGCGGACCTATAGCACAGATACGCAGTATTTT
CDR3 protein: CASSGADFGERTYSTDTQYF

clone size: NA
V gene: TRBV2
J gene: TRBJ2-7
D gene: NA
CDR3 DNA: TGTGCCAGCAGTGATGAGGGCGGGTCCTCCTACGAGCAGTACTTC
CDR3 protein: CASSDEGGSSYEQYF

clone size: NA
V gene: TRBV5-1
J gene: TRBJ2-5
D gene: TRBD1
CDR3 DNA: TGCGCCAGCAGCTTGGGTGGGACAGGGCAAGAGACCCAGTACTTC
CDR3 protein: CASSLGGTGQETQYF

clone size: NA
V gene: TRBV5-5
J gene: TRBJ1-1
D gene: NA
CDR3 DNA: TGTGCCAGCAGCTTGGTTGGAGGGGTGAGCACTGAAGCTTTCTTT
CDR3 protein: CASSLVGGVSTEAFF

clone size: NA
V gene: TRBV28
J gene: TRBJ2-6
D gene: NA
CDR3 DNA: TGTGCCAGCAGCAACCTCAGGTCTGGGGCCAACGTCCTGACTTTC
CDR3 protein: CASSNLRSGANVLTF

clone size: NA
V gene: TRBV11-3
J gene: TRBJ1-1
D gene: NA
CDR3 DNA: TGTGCCAGCAGCGCCCAGGGGCACACTGAAGCTTTCTTT
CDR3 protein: CASSAQGHTEAFF

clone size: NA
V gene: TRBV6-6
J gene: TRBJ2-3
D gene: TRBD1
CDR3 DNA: TGTGCCAGCAGTCGGGACAGCCCAAACACAGATACGCAGTATTTT
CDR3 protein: CASSRDSPNTDTQYF

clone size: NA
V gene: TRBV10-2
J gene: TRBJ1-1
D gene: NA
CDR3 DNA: TGCGCCAGCAGTGACAATAACAGGGTAAGCACTGAAGCTTTCTTT
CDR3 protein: CASSDNNRVSTEAFF

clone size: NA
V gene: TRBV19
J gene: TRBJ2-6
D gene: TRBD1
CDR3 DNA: TGTGCCAGTAGCAACAGGGGGCAGTCCAACGTCCTGACTTTC
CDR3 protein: CASSNRGQSNVLTF

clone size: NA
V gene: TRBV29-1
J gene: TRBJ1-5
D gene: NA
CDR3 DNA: TGCAGCGTGGCCCTTGAGGCAAATCAGCCCCAGCATTTT
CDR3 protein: CSVALEANQPQHF

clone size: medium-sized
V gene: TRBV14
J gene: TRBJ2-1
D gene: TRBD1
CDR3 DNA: TGTGCCAGCAGCCAAGATCCCGGACAGGGAGACAATGAGCAGTTCTTC
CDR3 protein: CASSQDPGQGDNEQFF

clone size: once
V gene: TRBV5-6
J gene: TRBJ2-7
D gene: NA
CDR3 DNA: TGTGCCAGCAGCTTGGGACTGAGCTCCTACGAGCAGTACTTC
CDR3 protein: CASSLGLSSYEQYF

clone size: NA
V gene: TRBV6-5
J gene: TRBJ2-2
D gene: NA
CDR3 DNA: TGTGCCAGCAGTTACCAGCCAGGCAGGGAGCTGTTTTTT
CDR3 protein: CASSYQPGRELFF

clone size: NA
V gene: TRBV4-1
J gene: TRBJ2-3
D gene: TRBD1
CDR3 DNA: TGCGCCAGCAGCCCAGACAGGGCGGATACGCAGTATTTT
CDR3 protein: CASSPDRADTQYF

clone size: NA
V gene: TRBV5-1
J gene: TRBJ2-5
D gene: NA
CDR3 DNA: TGCGCCAGCAGCAGCGGTCCTCAAGAGACCCAGTACTTC
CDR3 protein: CASSSGPQETQYF

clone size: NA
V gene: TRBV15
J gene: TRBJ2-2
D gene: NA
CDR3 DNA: TGTGCCACCGACGCTGGAGACGCCACCGGGGAGCTGTTTTTT
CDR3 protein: CATDAGDATGELFF